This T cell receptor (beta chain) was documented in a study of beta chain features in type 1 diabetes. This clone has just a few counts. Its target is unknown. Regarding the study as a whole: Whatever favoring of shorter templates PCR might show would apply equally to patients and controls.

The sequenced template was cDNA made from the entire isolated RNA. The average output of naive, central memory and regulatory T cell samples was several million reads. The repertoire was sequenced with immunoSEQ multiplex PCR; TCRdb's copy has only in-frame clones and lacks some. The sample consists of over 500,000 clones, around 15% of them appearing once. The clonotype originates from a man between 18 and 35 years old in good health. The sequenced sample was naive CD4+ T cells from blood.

CDR3 in amino acids: CASSRLAGVNEQFF. The CDR3, as DNA: TGTGCCAGCAGTAGGCTAGCGGGAGTTAATGAGCAGTTCTTC. The chain uses TRBV7-8 and TRBJ2-1, with 10 bases aligning to TRBD2. Per the germline V gene, CDR1 is SGHVS and CDR2 is FQNEAQ. With 6 bases clipped from V and 7 bases from J, the junction kept 6 bases outside the gene matches. There are 14 residues in the CDR3.